The T cell receptor beta chain under discussion was sequenced for a study of identical twins. Points from the study as a whole: Excess sharing between twins was weaker in beta out-of-frame sequences.

Only a few counts were recorded for this clonotype. Antigen: not known. TCRdb reprocessed the 5' RACE reads via MiXCR and lists one record per CDR3 protein. The table has hundreds of thousands of distinct CDR3 sequences, around 20% seen once; the top ten hold approximately 4.3%. V lost 0 bases, J lost 5 bases, and 13 bases lay in between. The length of the CDR3 is 15 residues. The sample was also linked to a second study, of T cells expressing NK-cell markers. That source adds: Anti-gamma-delta TCR antibody use in several experiments restricted sorting to alpha-beta TCR T cells.

The specimen was PBMCs. This TCR came from a woman aged 18-35 years in good health. J is TRBJ1-1 and V is TRBV12-3 or TRBV12-4; D not certain. DNA of the CDR3: TGTGCCAGCAGTTTAGCGCAGGCCTATAGTACTGAAGCTTTCTTT. Protein product: CASSLAQAYSTEAFF.